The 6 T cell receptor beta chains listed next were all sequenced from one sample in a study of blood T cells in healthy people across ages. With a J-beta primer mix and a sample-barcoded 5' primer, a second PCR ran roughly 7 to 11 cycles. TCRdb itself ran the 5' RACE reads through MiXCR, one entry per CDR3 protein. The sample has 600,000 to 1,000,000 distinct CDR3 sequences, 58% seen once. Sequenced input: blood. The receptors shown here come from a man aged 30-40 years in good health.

CDR3 loop: CSARGGQGETQYF. The CDR3 bases are TGCAGTGCTAGAGGCGGACAGGGTGAGACCCAGTACTTC. This chain joins TRBV20-1 and TRBJ2-5; 8 positions match TRBD1. The CDR3 has 13 residues. Germline values: CDR1 DFQATT, CDR2 SNEGSKA (reference sequence). V trimming: 1 base; J trimming: 5 bases; junction bases outside the gene matches: 3.

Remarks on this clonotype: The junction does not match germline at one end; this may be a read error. The CDR3 reads CASSPLGGAFQGYIF. In DNA, the CDR3 is TGTGCCAGCAGCCCCCTTGGGGGGGCCTTTCAGGGCTACATCTTC. The chain employs TRBV9 and TRBJ1-2; D perhaps matches TRBD1 (6 bases). CDR1 and CDR2 (germline): SGDLS, YYNGEE. The CDR3 runs to 15 residues.

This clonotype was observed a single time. This CDR3 is CASSAPQGRSADRANVLTF. In DNA form, the CDR3 reads TGTGCCAGCAGTGCGCCTCAAGGCAGAAGCGCCGATAGGGCCAACGTCCTGACTTTC. The V and J genes are TRBV6-1 and TRBJ2-6; unclear D gene. The V end lost 4 bases, the J end lost 5 bases, and 24 bases lay between the germline ends. Per the germline V gene, CDR1 is MNHNS and CDR2 is SASEGT. This CDR3 spans 19 amino acids.

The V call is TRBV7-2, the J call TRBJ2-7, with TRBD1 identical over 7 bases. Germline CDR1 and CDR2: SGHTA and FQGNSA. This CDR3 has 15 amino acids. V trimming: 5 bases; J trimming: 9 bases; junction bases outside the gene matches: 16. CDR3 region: CASSQQYRGCITQYF. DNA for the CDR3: TGTGCCAGCAGCCAACAATACAGGGGCTGTATAACGCAGTACTTC.

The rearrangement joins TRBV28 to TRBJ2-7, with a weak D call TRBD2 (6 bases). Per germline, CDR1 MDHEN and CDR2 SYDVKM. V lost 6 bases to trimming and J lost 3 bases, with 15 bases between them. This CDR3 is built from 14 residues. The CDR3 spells CASSINVGGYEQYF. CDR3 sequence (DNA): TGTGCCAGCAGCATCAACGTGGGGGGCTACGAGCAGTACTTC.

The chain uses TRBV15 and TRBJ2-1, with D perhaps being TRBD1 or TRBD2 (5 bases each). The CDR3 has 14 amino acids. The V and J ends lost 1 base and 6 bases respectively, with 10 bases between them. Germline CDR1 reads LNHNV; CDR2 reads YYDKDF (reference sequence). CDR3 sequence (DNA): TGTGCCACCAGCAGAGGGGACGCTCGCAATGAGCAGTTCTTC. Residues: CATSRGDARNEQFF.